This TCR beta chain was sequenced in a study of OX40 agonist ivuxolimab in advanced cancers. Study summary: Antecedent anti-PD-1, anti-PD-L1 or anti-CTLA-4 therapy was permissible, with under 50% having received some.

Trimming took off 4 bases at V and 1 base at J, with 15 bases between the two ends. Germline assignment: CDR1 SGDLS and CDR2 YYNGEE. The CDR3 spans 15 residues. Details on this clone: The antigen remains undetermined.

Study conclusions and caveats: Partly responding patients at 0.1-3.0 mg/kg showed some of the smallest clonal expansion. Among some nonresponders, normalized T-cell clonal expansion was also low.

Here immunoSEQ multiplex PCR was the method, and the copy in TCRdb shows in-frame clones only, minus some. The sample has roughly 71,000 clones; about 91% are singletons. Sample: CD4+ or CD8+ T cells sorted from blood, taken in a trial of the OX40 agonist ivuxolimab. This chain connects TRBV9 to TRBJ2-7; D may be TRBD1 (7 bases). This sequence originates from an adult with an advanced solid tumor such as melanoma, head and neck, liver or kidney cancer. The CDR3 loop reads CASSPRSGGSYEQYF. For the CDR3, the DNA is TGTGCCAGCAGCCCAAGGTCAGGGGGGTCCTACGAGCAGTACTTC.